This T cell receptor (beta chain) was captured in a study of T cells after yellow fever vaccination. This clonotype has a count of ten or more. The antigen remains unidentified. TCRdb used MiXCR to reprocess the 5' RACE reads, holding one entry per CDR3 protein. The profile shows about 630,000 distinct CDR3 sequences, roughly 12% of them singletons. Findings and caveats of the study: Re-detected after boosting: most primary clones, almost 97% of CD4 and about 85% of CD8. The secondary response showed a weaker magnitude and a faster peak, day 5 versus 15.

The sequencing used PBMCs, collected on the day of the yellow fever booster vaccination. The clonotype was recovered from a man aged 25-40 years who received the YFV17D yellow fever vaccine.

In DNA, the CDR3 is TGTGCCAGCAGACCCGAGCGGGAGGGCCGTTTCGGTACGCAGTATTTT. As protein: CASRPEREGRFGTQYF. This chain connects TRBV6-1 to TRBJ2-3, with 10 bases lining up with TRBD2. The CDR3 sequence is 16 residues long. CDR1 and CDR2 from the germline V gene are MNHNS and SASEGT. The J segment lost 8 bases and the V segment lost 6 bases, leaving 14 bases of the junction unmatched.